This entry concerns a single T cell receptor beta chain. No antigen is known for it. The sample is drawn from a study of T cells after yellow fever vaccination. TCR cDNA was made by 5'RACE template switching, adding a universal primer site and UMIs. One entry per CDR3 protein, called by TCRdb with MiXCR from the 5' RACE reads. This sample yields hundreds of thousands of distinct CDR3 sequences, of which approximately 9% are seen a single time; roughly 18% belongs to the top ten. Study observations and caveats: It was a weaker secondary response, yet one that peaked faster, at day 5 versus 15.

The germline gives CDR1 SGHTA, CDR2 FQGNSA. The CDR3 has 14 residues. The V gene lost 2 bases and the J gene lost 8 bases, with 12 bases spanning the gap. This rearrangement joins TRBV7-2 to TRBJ1-4, with D tentatively TRBD1 (5 bases). This specimen was PBMCs, taken on the day of the first yellow fever vaccination. This TCR came from a man younger than 35 who received the YFV17D yellow fever vaccine. In nucleotides, the CDR3 is TGTGCCAGCAGCTTATGGGGGTCTGACGAAAAACTGTTTTTT. It yields the protein CASSLWGSDEKLFF.